This T cell receptor beta chain came from a study of cytomegalovirus exposure and HLA in healthy donors. Study-wide points: 150 to 200 TCR beta chains were listed as cytomegalovirus-associated.

On this clone itself: What it recognizes is unknown.

Using immunoSEQ multiplex PCR, the repertoire was profiled, and TCRdb retains in-frame clones only, with some absent. The table records some 120,000 clones, almost 90% of them present only once. The study drew the donors from its 120-subject validation cohort, separate from the roughly 700-subject first cohort. This TCR was sampled from a man aged 30 to 45 in good health and CMV-seronegative. The specimen was PBMCs.

The CDR3 loop is CASSENPGDGYTF. The CDR3, as DNA: TGTGCCAGCAGTGAAAACCCAGGGGACGGCTACACCTTC. The chain is built from TRBV25-1 and TRBJ1-2; a possible D gene is TRBD1 (6 bases). The CDR3 sequence is 13 residues long. Trimming shortened V by 2 bases and J by 8 bases, and 12 bases separated the two germline ends. Germline V lookup: CDR1 MGHDK, CDR2 SYGVNS.